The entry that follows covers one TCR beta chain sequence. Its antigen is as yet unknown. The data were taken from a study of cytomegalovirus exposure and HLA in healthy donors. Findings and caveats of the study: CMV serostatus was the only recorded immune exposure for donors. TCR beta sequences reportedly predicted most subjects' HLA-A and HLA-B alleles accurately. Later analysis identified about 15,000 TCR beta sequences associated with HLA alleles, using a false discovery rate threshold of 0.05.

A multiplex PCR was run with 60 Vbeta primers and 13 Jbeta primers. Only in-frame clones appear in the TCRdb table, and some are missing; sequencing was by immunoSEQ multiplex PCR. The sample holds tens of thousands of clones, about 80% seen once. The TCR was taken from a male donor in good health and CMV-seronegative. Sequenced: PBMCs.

The CDR3 loop reads CASSPGTLITNEKLFF. CDR3 nucleotide sequence: TGTGCCAGCTCACCCGGGACATTGATAACTAATGAAAAACTGTTTTTT. The chain is built from TRBV18 and TRBJ1-4; maybe TRBD1 (6 bases). Germline V CDR1 and CDR2: KGHSH, LQKENI. The CDR3 has 16 residues. Trimming shortened V by 3 bases and J by 1 base, and 12 bases separated the two germline ends.